The 6 T cell receptor beta chains in this list originate from one sample, sequenced in a study of PD-1 blockade in mismatch repair-deficient tumors. Sequencing was performed with immunoSEQ multiplex PCR; in TCRdb, only in-frame clones are kept and a portion is missing. This sample has about 68,000 clones, with almost 80% found just once. The input for sequencing was peripheral blood, taken 2 weeks after starting pembrolizumab. The receptors here all came from an adult with mismatch repair-deficient cancer.

This sequence joins TRBV30 and TRBJ1-4, with TRBD1 identical over 7 bases. Germline V gene sequence: CDR1 GTSNPN, CDR2 SVGIG (reference sequence). V gave up 0 bases and J gave up 7 bases; unmatched junction bases: 5. CDR3 size: 14 residues. The CDR3 here is CAWSVGQPFEKLFF. The DNA of the CDR3 is TGTGCCTGGAGTGTGGGACAGCCATTTGAAAAACTGTTTTTT.

This sequence joins TRBV6-1 and TRBJ2-1; 8 nucleotides line up with TRBD1. The CDR3 consists of 16 residues. The V segment lost 0 bases and the J segment 6 bases; nucleotides outside the gene matches: 7. Germline-derived CDR1 and CDR2 are MNHNS and SASEGT. The CDR3: CASSEASGQGGNEQFF. CDR3 sequence (DNA): TGTGCCAGCAGTGAAGCGTCCGGACAGGGAGGCAATGAGCAGTTCTTC.

The chain joins TRBV11-3 to TRBJ2-7; no reliable D call. Trimming stripped 6 bases from V and 1 base from J, with 13 bases between. CDR1 and CDR2 (germline): SGHNT, YENEEA. The CDR3 totals 14 residues. The CDR3 bases are TGTGCCAGCAGTCAAGGGTCTGGGTCCTACGAGCAGTACTTC. It yields the protein CASSQGSGSYEQYF. The whole variable domain, remainder taken from reference TRBV11-3 and TRBJ2-7, is EAGVVQSPRYKIIEKKQPVAFWCNPISGHNTLYWYLQNLGQGPELLIRYENEEAVDDSQLPKDRFSAERLKGVDSTLKIQPAELGDSAVYLCASSQGSGSYEQYFGPGTRLTVT.

The gene calls are TRBV27 and TRBJ1-1; D perhaps matches TRBD1 (6 bases). The V end lost 2 bases, the J end lost 4 bases, and 17 bases lay between the germline ends. The CDR3 contains 16 residues. Looked up from germline, CDR1 is MNHEY and CDR2 is SMNVEV (reference sequence). CDR3 in amino acids: CASSLQGIWGLTEAFF. The DNA for the CDR3 is TGTGCCAGCAGTTTACAGGGGATTTGGGGTCTCACTGAAGCTTTCTTT.

This clone was observed a handful of times. The chain joins TRBV30 to TRBJ1-2; D ambiguous. Germline CDR1 GTSNPN, CDR2 SVGIG (reference sequence). With 3 bases removed from V and 5 bases from J, the gap between germline ends came to 10 bases. The CDR3 consists of 12 residues. The CDR3: CAWSAIWYGYTF. CDR3 sequence (DNA): TGTGCCTGGAGCGCCATATGGTATGGCTACACCTTC.

This chain links TRBV14 with TRBJ2-5; TRBD2 matches 11 bases. CDR1 SGHDN and CDR2 FVKESK come from the germline V gene. The CDR3 is 15 amino acids. Trimming cost V 6 bases and J 7 bases; bases outside gene matches: 10. The CDR3 protein is CASSQMTSGIGTQYF. For the CDR3, the DNA is TGTGCCAGCAGTCAGATGACTAGCGGGATAGGGACCCAGTACTTC.